Following are 8 T cell receptor beta chains from one sample sequenced in a study of siplizumab effects on memory and regulatory T cells. Here immunoSEQ multiplex PCR was the method, and the copy in TCRdb shows in-frame clones only, minus some. In the table there are over 90,000 clones, more than 85% of which are singletons. Sequencing was performed on CD4+ T cells sorted from blood. The receptor set was obtained from a human donor in good health.

This clone came up once. V is TRBV7-3 and J is TRBJ2-3, with D maybe TRBD2 (6 bases). V lost 2 bases, J lost 2 bases, and 11 bases lay in between. This CDR3 is 15 amino acids long. The V gene's germline CDR1 is SGHTA and CDR2 FQGTGA. The CDR3 is CASSLARTTTDTQYF. The CDR3 region has the DNA TGTGCCAGCAGCTTAGCACGGACTACCACAGATACGCAGTATTTT.

The genes are TRBV7-3 and TRBJ2-1, with D perhaps matching TRBD2 (6 bases). Trimming took off 5 bases at V and 7 bases at J, with 12 bases between the two ends. The length of the CDR3 is 13 residues. CDR1 SGHTA and CDR2 FQGTGA come from the germline V gene. The CDR3 DNA follows: TGTGCCAGCAGCCTGACTAGTTTGAATGAGCAGTTCTTC. This translates into CASSLTSLNEQFF.

The chain links TRBV29-1 to TRBJ2-3; D possibly corresponds to TRBD1 (5 bases). Trimming removed 7 bases from V and 3 bases from J, with 17 bases in between. The CDR3 loop spans 14 amino acids. CDR1 and CDR2 (germline): SQVTM, ANQGSEA. The CDR3 here is CSALVRQHTDTQYF. DNA of the CDR3: TGCAGCGCCCTCGTAAGACAGCATACAGATACGCAGTATTTT.

This clone showed up just once. The chain has TRBV7-2 and TRBJ2-1, with 8 bases matching TRBD1. This CDR3 is built from 15 residues. V dropped 3 bases and J dropped 5; count of bases not matched to a gene: 6. Per the germline V gene, CDR1 is SGHTA and CDR2 is FQGNSA. The CDR3 region has the DNA TGTGCCAGCAGCTTCCGCAGACAGGGGCACAATGAGCAGTTCTTC. This translates into CASSFRRQGHNEQFF. The full variable domain, its missing parts supplied by reference TRBV7-2 and TRBJ2-1, is GAGVSQSPSNKVTEKGKDVELRCDPISGHTALYWYRQSLGQGLEFLIYFQGNSAPDKSGLPSDRFSAERTGGSVSTLTIQRTQQEDSAVYLCASSFRRQGHNEQFFGPGTRLTVL.

This chain joins TRBV14 and TRBJ2-7; maybe TRBD1 (5 bases). This CDR3 region has 14 residues. CDR1 and CDR2 (germline): SGHDN, FVKESK. V gave up 2 bases and J gave up 3 bases, with 11 bases separating them. The CDR3 region has the DNA TGTGCCAGCAGCCAAAGGGGTCCGGACTACGAGCAGTACTTC. As protein: CASSQRGPDYEQYF.

This chain uses TRBV5-1 with TRBJ2-1; tentative D call: TRBD2 (6 bases). The CDR3 contains 18 residues. Germline-derived CDR1 and CDR2 are SGHRS and YFSETQ. V lost 0 bases to trimming and J lost 3 bases, with 19 bases between them. CDR3 sequence: CASSLAAGVISSYNEQFF. In DNA form, the CDR3 reads TGCGCCAGCAGCTTGGCAGCGGGCGTGATTTCGAGCTACAATGAGCAGTTCTTC.

The chain couples TRBV29-1 to TRBJ2-1; a weak D match, TRBD2 (7 bases). Germline CDR1 and CDR2: SQVTM and ANQGSEA. V shed 8 bases and J shed 8 bases, with 22 bases lying between them. The length of the CDR3 is 14 residues. CDR3 coding DNA: TGCAGCACAAGGGGAAGCGGGACAATACATGAGCAGTTCTTC. This translates into CSTRGSGTIHEQFF.

The chain joins TRBV28 to TRBJ1-5; the D is unclear. The CDR3 is 12 amino acids. Germline V lookup: CDR1 MDHEN, CDR2 SYDVKM. Trimming pared 6 bases from V and 5 bases from J, leaving 8 bases between. The CDR3 loop reads CASRVGYQPQHF. CDR3 in DNA: TGTGCCAGCAGGGTGGGTTATCAGCCCCAGCATTTT.